The rows below give T cell receptor beta chains drawn from one sample of a study of blood T cell repertoires in COVID-19. The method was immunoSEQ multiplex PCR; TCRdb's version includes in-frame clones alone and lacks a portion of them. This sample has approximately 230,000 clones, with 85% to 90% found just once. Sequencing used PBMCs or T cells enriched from blood (not recorded which). The receptors originated from a man aged 35 to 55 who had recovered from COVID-19. Both conserved end residues are trimmed from each CDR3. A row's size may be missing; if present it is once, few, many or a size class.

J: TRBJ2-3
size: NA
V: TRBV13
CDR3: ASSPRTATSTDTQY

J: TRBJ1-1
size: NA
V: TRBV19
CDR3: ASSILTGAGATEAF

J: TRBJ1-5
size: NA
V: TRBV5-5
CDR3: ASSLDRGRRQPQH

J: TRBJ2-2
size: NA
V: TRBV12-3/TRBV12-4
CDR3: ASSLTGPGELF

J: TRBJ1-3
size: few
V: TRBV7-9
CDR3: ATNQGSSGNTIY

J: TRBJ1-5
size: NA
V: TRBV30
CDR3: ACRTRDRGPYSNQPQH

J: TRBJ2-2
size: NA
V: TRBV3-1/TRBV3-2
CDR3: ASSQGQGAGELF

J: TRBJ2-3
size: NA
V: TRBV9
CDR3: ASSVVGQGPDTQY

J: TRBJ1-6
size: NA
V: TRBV10-3
CDR3: AISESPGENSPLH

J: TRBJ2-7
size: NA
V: TRBV5-4
CDR3: ASSLRGADEQY

J: TRBJ2-7
size: NA
V: TRBV9
CDR3: ASSVAEGSLSYEQY

J: TRBJ2-1
size: few
V: TRBV9
CDR3: ASSVFWSAGGGTNEQF

J: TRBJ1-5
size: NA
V: TRBV14
CDR3: ASSPSGYQPQH

J: TRBJ1-1
size: NA
V: TRBV19
CDR3: ASSAGRSTEAF

J: TRBJ2-7
size: once
V: TRBV7-6
CDR3: ASSYNYEQY

J: TRBJ1-1
size: few
V: TRBV28
CDR3: ASSSTVSGTEAF

J: TRBJ2-6
size: NA
V: TRBV18
CDR3: ASSEGQAYSGANVLT

J: TRBJ2-3
size: NA
V: TRBV19
CDR3: ASSIAGGRANTQY

J: TRBJ2-3
size: NA
V: TRBV2
CDR3: ASMRDQGADTQY

J: TRBJ2-2
size: NA
V: TRBV4-3
CDR3: ASSRSWGAGGEGGELF

J: TRBJ1-4
size: NA
V: TRBV3-1/TRBV3-2
CDR3: ASSQTGTGPKLF

J: TRBJ2-1
size: NA
V: TRBV9
CDR3: ASSVLAGGTDEQF

J: TRBJ1-2
size: once
V: TRBV12-3/TRBV12-4
CDR3: ASSFSGSYGYT

J: TRBJ1-1
size: NA
V: TRBV9
CDR3: ASSVVWEGNEAF

J: TRBJ1-3
size: few
V: TRBV7-9
CDR3: ASSWDIGNTIY

J: TRBJ1-4
size: once
V: TRBV18
CDR3: ASSPTTGVGEKLF

J: TRBJ2-3
size: NA
V: TRBV11-1
CDR3: ASSLGQGSTQY

J: TRBJ2-5
size: NA
V: TRBV19
CDR3: ASSPGLADQETQY

J: TRBJ2-3
size: NA
V: TRBV29-1
CDR3: SVEPGQGRVDTQY

J: TRBJ2-3
size: NA
V: TRBV30
CDR3: AWSVLEDTQY

J: TRBJ1-2
size: NA
V: TRBV6-5
CDR3: ASSYSWDRGTYT

J: TRBJ1-6
size: NA
V: TRBV7-2
CDR3: ASSLAGGENNSPLH

J: TRBJ1-2
size: many
V: TRBV2
CDR3: ASSVFGLYGYT

J: TRBJ2-6
size: once
V: TRBV5-1
CDR3: ASSLLQGAFGANVLT

J: TRBJ2-7
size: NA
V: TRBV27
CDR3: ASSSYWRGLSYEQY

J: TRBJ2-7
size: NA
V: TRBV6-5
CDR3: ASSYLGQGSSYEQY

J: TRBJ1-1
size: NA
V: TRBV7-8
CDR3: ASSRKGALSGTEAF

J: TRBJ1-2
size: NA
V: TRBV7-9
CDR3: ASSLDFYGYT

J: TRBJ1-5
size: NA
V: TRBV7-9
CDR3: ASSFTLQGGNSSTQH

J: TRBJ1-4
size: NA
V: TRBV19
CDR3: ASRIQGVNWEKLF

J: TRBJ2-3
size: NA
V: TRBV12-1
CDR3: ASSFVSATSRTDTQY

J: TRBJ1-3
size: NA
V: TRBV19
CDR3: ATSQGARGNTIY

J: TRBJ1-4
size: NA
V: TRBV5-1
CDR3: ASRNGNEKLF

J: TRBJ1-5
size: once
V: TRBV6-1
CDR3: ASSEEGWQPQH

J: TRBJ1-6
size: NA
V: TRBV9
CDR3: ASSPSRGIGWALH

J: TRBJ1-1
size: few
V: TRBV30
CDR3: AWSSGQGGFAEAF

J: TRBJ2-7
size: NA
V: TRBV30
CDR3: AWSVGGIAYEQY

J: TRBJ2-1
size: NA
V: TRBV7-9
CDR3: ASSLNLAGGRNEQF

J: TRBJ2-2
size: NA
V: TRBV19
CDR3: ASSMTGATGELF

J: TRBJ1-6
size: few
V: TRBV27
CDR3: ASSPRGESPLH

J: TRBJ2-7
size: NA
V: TRBV13
CDR3: ASSLAIQGSYEQY

J: TRBJ2-3
size: NA
V: TRBV5-1
CDR3: ASSLAGTRGH

J: TRBJ2-1
size: NA
V: TRBV6-5
CDR3: ASSREGQPYNEQF

J: TRBJ2-5
size: NA
V: TRBV5-8
CDR3: ASSLVYAGAGETQY

J: TRBJ2-5
size: NA
V: TRBV5-4
CDR3: ASSAVGGLQETQY

J: TRBJ2-1
size: NA
V: TRBV6-5
CDR3: ASSYSRLAGQF

J: TRBJ2-1
size: NA
V: TRBV10-3
CDR3: AISEGLAGIPSSYNEQF

J: TRBJ1-6
size: NA
V: TRBV24-1
CDR3: ATSEPRGPRGPPLH

J: TRBJ2-5
size: once
V: TRBV5-6
CDR3: ASSLGGPGAGKTQY

J: TRBJ2-1
size: NA
V: TRBV7-9
CDR3: ASSLSSSSGGKNYNEQF